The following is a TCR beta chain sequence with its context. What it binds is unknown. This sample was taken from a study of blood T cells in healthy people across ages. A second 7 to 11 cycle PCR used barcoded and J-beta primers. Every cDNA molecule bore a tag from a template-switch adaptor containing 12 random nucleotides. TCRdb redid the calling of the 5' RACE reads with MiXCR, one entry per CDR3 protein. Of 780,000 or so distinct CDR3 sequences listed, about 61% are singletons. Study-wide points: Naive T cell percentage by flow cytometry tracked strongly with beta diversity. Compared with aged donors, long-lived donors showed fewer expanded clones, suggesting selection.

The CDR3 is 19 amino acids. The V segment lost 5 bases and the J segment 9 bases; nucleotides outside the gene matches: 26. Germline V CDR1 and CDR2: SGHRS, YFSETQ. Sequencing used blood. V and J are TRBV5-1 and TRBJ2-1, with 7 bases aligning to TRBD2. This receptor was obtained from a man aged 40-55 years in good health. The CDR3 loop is CASSFDRPRTRLGRGEQFF. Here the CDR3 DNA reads TGCGCCAGCAGTTTCGACCGGCCCAGGACTAGATTGGGGAGAGGTGAGCAGTTCTTC.